These T cell receptor beta chains were read from a single sample in a study of T cell responses to AZD1222 COVID-19 vaccine. Profiling relied on immunoSEQ multiplex PCR, and the TCRdb table lists in-frame clones only, not all of them. The sample holds about 140,000 clones; 75% to 95% are singletons and the top ten take approximately 3%. The sequenced sample was peripheral blood, obtained on day 0 of AZD1222 vaccination. The receptors originated from an adult in good health. Each CDR3 is given with its conserved first and last residue. The D gene is left open where the match is weak. Part of the rows lack a size; the others show once, few, many or a class for expanded clones.

d_gene: TRBD2; v_gene: TRBV9; len: 21; j_gene: TRBJ2-7; abundance: NA; CDR3nt: TGTGCCAGCAGCGTAGTGGGAGGGCCGCCGGGACTAGCGGGAGCGGACTACGAGCAGTACTTC; CDR3aa: CASSVVGGPPGLAGADYEQYF
d_gene: NA; v_gene: TRBV5-1; len: 16; j_gene: TRBJ2-1; abundance: NA; CDR3nt: TGCGCCAGCAGCTTACAGCTTCGGTCCGGCTACAATGAGCAGTTCTTC; CDR3aa: CASSLQLRSGYNEQFF
d_gene: NA; v_gene: TRBV4-1; len: 15; j_gene: TRBJ2-7; abundance: NA; CDR3nt: TGCGCCAGCAGCCAATGGGCGGGGGCAAACTACGAGCAGTACTTC; CDR3aa: CASSQWAGANYEQYF
d_gene: NA; v_gene: TRBV6-6; len: 12; j_gene: TRBJ1-5; abundance: NA; CDR3nt: TGTGCCAGCAGTTCCTCGGATCAGCCCCAGCATTTT; CDR3aa: CASSSSDQPQHF
d_gene: NA; v_gene: TRBV5-1; len: 14; j_gene: TRBJ1-1; abundance: once; CDR3nt: TGCGCCAGCAGCTACGAGACTTCTGGCGGAAAAGCTTTCTTT; CDR3aa: CASSYETSGGKAFF
d_gene: NA; v_gene: TRBV7-2; len: 15; j_gene: TRBJ2-6; abundance: once; CDR3nt: TGTGCCAGCAGCCCTGGCGGCTCTGGGGCCAACGTCCTGACTTTC; CDR3aa: CASSPGGSGANVLTF
d_gene: NA; v_gene: TRBV11-2; len: 14; j_gene: TRBJ2-7; abundance: NA; CDR3nt: TGTGCCAGCAGCTTAGTTGACAGACAACACGAGCAGTACTTC; CDR3aa: CASSLVDRQHEQYF
d_gene: NA; v_gene: TRBV28; len: 11; j_gene: TRBJ2-4; abundance: few; CDR3nt: TGTGCCAGCAGTTCGAGGACACGCCAGTACTTC; CDR3aa: CASSSRTRQYF
d_gene: NA; v_gene: TRBV7-3; len: 14; j_gene: TRBJ2-1; abundance: many; CDR3nt: TGTGCCAGCAGCTTAATGATAGGCCCCGGTGAGCAGTTCTTC; CDR3aa: CASSLMIGPGEQFF
d_gene: NA; v_gene: TRBV27; len: 15; j_gene: TRBJ1-4; abundance: NA; CDR3nt: TGTGCCAGCAGTTTATTCACAGGGAGGGAAGAAAAACTGTTTTTT; CDR3aa: CASSLFTGREEKLFF
d_gene: NA; v_gene: TRBV18; len: 13; j_gene: TRBJ1-5; abundance: NA; CDR3nt: TGTGCCAGCTCACCCGACAGCAATCAGCCCCAGCATTTT; CDR3aa: CASSPDSNQPQHF